This paragraph covers one T cell receptor (beta chain) sequence. The sample originates from a study of identical twins. Germline CDR1 MNHEY, CDR2 SVGAGI. Between the trimmed V and J ends, which lost 4 bases and 3 bases, there was a span of 16 bases. CDR3 length: 15 residues. MiXCR was run by TCRdb on the 5' RACE reads, yielding one entry per CDR3 protein. The sample lists around 490,000 distinct CDR3 sequences; approximately 15% were seen once. These data also formed part of another study, on yellow fever vaccine responses in identical twins.

The sequenced sample was CD4+ T cells sorted from blood. This receptor was identified in a woman younger than 30 in good health. The chain couples TRBV6-5 to TRBJ2-7; D uncertain. CDR3 residues: CASSSTENNFYEQYF. For the CDR3, the DNA is TGTGCCAGCAGTTCTACAGAGAATAATTTCTACGAGCAGTACTTC.